This TCR beta chain was recovered during a study of OX40 agonist ivuxolimab in advanced cancers. TCRdb keeps only in-frame clones here, not all; method: immunoSEQ multiplex PCR. The sample gives roughly 60,000 clones, 65% to 85% of which show up once; about 4.8% is in the top ten. Germline V lookup: CDR1 SGDLS, CDR2 YYNGEE. The CDR3 runs to 15 residues. Trimming stripped 4 bases from V and 9 bases from J, with 17 bases between. The V gene is TRBV9, the J gene TRBJ1-6, with TRBD1 as a possible D gene (5 bases). This sequence was found in an adult with an advanced solid tumor such as melanoma, head and neck, liver or kidney cancer. The specimen comprised CD4+ or CD8+ T cells sorted from blood, sampled in a trial of the OX40 agonist ivuxolimab. The CDR3 region has the DNA TGTGCCAGCAGCACGATAGGGGCGGCCATTTCACCCCTCCACTTT. The encoded protein is CASSTIGAAISPLHF.